The clone carrying this T cell receptor beta chain was counted between two and nine times. In the original analysis: Amplification from reference gene primers served as the basis for estimated nucleated cell counts. Some clones are missing from TCRdb's copy, which holds only in-frame ones; the method was immunoSEQ multiplex PCR. V and J calls and clone size are given by that table; D and trimming were obtained from the DNA. Of more than 250,000 clones listed, around 87% are singletons. The germline CDR1 and CDR2 sequences are SEHNR and FQNEAQ (reference sequence). The V end lost 1 base, the J end lost 1 base, and 7 bases lay between the germline ends. CDR3 size: 14 residues. The record originates from a study of blood T cell repertoires in COVID-19. At the level of the study: Acute and convalescent COVID-19 specimens originated in the United States, Italy and Spain. T cells, B-cell-depleted T cells, or PBMCs provided the cDNA or gDNA that served as material.

Sample: peripheral blood. The V gene is TRBV7-9, the J gene TRBJ1-1; no firm D call. The TCR sequence derives from a woman aged 25 to 39 who had recovered from COVID-19. This chain's CDR3 is CASSLGLTNTEAFF. CDR3 coding DNA: TGTGCCAGCAGCTTAGGACTGACGAACACTGAAGCTTTCTTT.